This T cell receptor beta chain came from a study of cytomegalovirus exposure and HLA in healthy donors. At the level of the study: Of all 400 or so donors who were genotyped, about 80% belonged to the Caucasian-associated ancestry cluster.

Overall study results and limits: An ancestry cluster, one associated with Asian ancestry, reportedly showed fewer N-insertions than the roughly 700-donor mean in a later analysis. Earlier findings revealed that most TCR beta V segments proved productive either about 87% or about 30% of the time. Presence/absence analyses assumed roughly uniform sequencing depth across donors, which may not hold.

Of note for this clone: Antigen unknown.

13 Jbeta primers and 60 Vbeta primers were used for the PCR. Produced via immunoSEQ multiplex PCR; TCRdb's table is partial and in-frame only. This repertoire shows about 140,000 clones, roughly two thirds found once; its top ten account for around 1.8%. Unmatched junction bases numbered 6, after V lost 1 base and J lost 1 base. Germline CDR1 SGHVS, CDR2 FNYEAQ. The CDR3 has 17 amino acids. The clonotype was recovered from a male donor in good health and CMV-seronegative. Sequenced sample: PBMCs. V usage is TRBV7-6 and J usage is TRBJ1-3, with 8 bases identical to TRBD1. CDR3 coding DNA: TGTGCCAGCAGCTTAGAGGCAGGGGGCTTGTCTGGAAACACCATATATTTT. Its protein product is CASSLEAGGLSGNTIYF.